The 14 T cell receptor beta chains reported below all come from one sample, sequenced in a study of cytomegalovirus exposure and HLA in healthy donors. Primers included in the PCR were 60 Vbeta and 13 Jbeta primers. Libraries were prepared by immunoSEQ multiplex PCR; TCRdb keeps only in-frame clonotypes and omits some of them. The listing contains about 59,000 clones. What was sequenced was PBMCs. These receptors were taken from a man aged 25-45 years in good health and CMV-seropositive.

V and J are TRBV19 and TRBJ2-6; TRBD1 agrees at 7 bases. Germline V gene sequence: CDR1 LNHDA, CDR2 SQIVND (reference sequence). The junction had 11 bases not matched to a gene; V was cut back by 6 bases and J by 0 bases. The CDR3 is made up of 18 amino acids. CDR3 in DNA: TGTGCCAGTAGCCCCAGGGGGTTATCCACCTCTGGGGCCAACGTCCTGACTTTC. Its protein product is CASSPRGLSTSGANVLTF.

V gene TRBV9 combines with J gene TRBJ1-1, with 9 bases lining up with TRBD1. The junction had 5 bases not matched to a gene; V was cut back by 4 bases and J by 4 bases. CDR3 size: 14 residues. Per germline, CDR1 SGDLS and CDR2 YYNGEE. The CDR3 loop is CASSIRDRATEAFF. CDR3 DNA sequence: TGTGCCAGCAGCATACGGGACAGGGCCACTGAAGCTTTCTTT.

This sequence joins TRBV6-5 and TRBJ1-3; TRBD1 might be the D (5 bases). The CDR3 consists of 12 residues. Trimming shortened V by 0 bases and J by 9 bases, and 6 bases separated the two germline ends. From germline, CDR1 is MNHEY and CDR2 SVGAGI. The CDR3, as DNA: TGTGCCAGCAGTTACTCGGGGGGCACCATATATTTT. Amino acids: CASSYSGGTIYF.

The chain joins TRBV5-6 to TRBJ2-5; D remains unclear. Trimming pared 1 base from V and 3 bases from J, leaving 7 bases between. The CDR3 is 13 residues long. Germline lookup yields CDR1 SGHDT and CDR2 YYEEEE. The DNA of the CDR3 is TGTGCCAGCAGCTTGCAACCAGAAGAGACCCAGTACTTC. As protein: CASSLQPEETQYF.

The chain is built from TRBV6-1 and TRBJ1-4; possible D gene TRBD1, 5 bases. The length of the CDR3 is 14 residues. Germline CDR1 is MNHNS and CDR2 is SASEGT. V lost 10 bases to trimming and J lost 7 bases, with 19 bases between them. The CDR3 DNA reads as TGTGCCACCACCCGTCAGGGTGTAGGTGAAAAACTGTTTTTT. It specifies CATTRQGVGEKLFF.

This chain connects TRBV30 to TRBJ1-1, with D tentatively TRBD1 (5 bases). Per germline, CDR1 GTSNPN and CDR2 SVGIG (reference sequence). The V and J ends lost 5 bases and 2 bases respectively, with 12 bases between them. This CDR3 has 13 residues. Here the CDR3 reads CAWGAGPNTEAFF. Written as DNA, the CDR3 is TGTGCCTGGGGGGCGGGGCCCAACACTGAAGCTTTCTTT.

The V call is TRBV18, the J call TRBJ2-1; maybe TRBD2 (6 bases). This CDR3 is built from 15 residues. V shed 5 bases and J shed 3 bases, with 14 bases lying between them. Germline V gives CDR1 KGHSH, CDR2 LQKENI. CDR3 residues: CASSFAAGHYNEQFF. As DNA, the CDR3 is TGTGCCAGCTCATTTGCGGCGGGGCACTACAATGAGCAGTTCTTC.

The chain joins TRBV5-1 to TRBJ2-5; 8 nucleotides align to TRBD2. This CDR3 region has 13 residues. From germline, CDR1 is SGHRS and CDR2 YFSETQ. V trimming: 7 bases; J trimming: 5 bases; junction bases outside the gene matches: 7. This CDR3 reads CASQLTSVETQYF. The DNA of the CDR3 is TGCGCCAGCCAACTGACTAGCGTGGAGACCCAGTACTTC. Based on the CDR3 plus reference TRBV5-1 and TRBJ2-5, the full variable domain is KAGVTQTPRYLIKTRGQQVTLSCSPISGHRSVSWYQQTPGQGLQFLFEYFSETQRNKGNFPGRFSGRQFSNSRSEMNVSTLELGDSALYLCASQLTSVETQYFGPGTRLLVL.

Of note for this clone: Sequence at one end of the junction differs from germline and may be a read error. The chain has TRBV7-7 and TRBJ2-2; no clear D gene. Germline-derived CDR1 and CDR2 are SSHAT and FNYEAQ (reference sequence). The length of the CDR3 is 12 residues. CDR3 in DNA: TGTGCTAGCAGCCCCGGGACCGGGGAGCTGTTTTTT. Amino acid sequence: CASSPGTGELFF.

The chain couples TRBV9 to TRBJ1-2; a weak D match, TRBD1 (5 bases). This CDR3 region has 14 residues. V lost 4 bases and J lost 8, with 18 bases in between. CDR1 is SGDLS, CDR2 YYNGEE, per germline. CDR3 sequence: CASSSTGLDRGYTF. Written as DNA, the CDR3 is TGTGCCAGCAGCTCAACGGGACTGGATAGAGGCTACACCTTC.

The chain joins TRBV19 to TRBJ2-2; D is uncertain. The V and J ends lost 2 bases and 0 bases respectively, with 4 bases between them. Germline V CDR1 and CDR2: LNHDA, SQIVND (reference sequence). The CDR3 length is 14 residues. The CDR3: CASSITANTGELFF. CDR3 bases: TGTGCCAGTAGTATAACAGCGAACACCGGGGAGCTGTTTTTT.

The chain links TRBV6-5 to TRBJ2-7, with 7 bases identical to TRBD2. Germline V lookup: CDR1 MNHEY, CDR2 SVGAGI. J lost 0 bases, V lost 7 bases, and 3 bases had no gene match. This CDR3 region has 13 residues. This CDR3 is CASMGGDSYEQYF. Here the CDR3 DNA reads TGTGCCAGCATGGGGGGGGACTCCTACGAGCAGTACTTC.

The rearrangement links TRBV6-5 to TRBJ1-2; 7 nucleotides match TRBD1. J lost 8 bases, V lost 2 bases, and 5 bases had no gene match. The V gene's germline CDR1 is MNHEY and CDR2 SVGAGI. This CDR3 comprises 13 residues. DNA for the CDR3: TGTGCCAGCAGTTACGCGACAGGGCACGGCTACACCTTC. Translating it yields CASSYATGHGYTF.

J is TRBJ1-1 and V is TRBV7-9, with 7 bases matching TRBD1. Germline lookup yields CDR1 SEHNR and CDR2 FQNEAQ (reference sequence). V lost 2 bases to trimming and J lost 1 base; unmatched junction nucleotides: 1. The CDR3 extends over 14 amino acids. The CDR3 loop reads CASSLYRGNTEAFF. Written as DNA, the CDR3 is TGTGCCAGCAGCTTATACAGGGGGAACACTGAAGCTTTCTTT.